This T cell receptor (beta chain) originates from a study of T cells in localized non-small cell lung cancer. TCRdb keeps only in-frame clones here, not all; method: immunoSEQ multiplex PCR. The data show more than 25,000 clones, 89% seen once. The CDR3 loop spans 15 amino acids. Looked up from germline, CDR1 is MDHEN and CDR2 is SYDVKM. With 3 bases removed from V and 1 base from J, the gap between germline ends came to 10 bases. The chain is built from TRBV28 and TRBJ2-1; D gene ambiguous. The origin of this receptor is a woman between 35 and 75 years old with stage I lung adenocarcinoma. The source was peripheral blood, collected before any cancer treatment. The CDR3 loop is CASSFRWRSYNEQFF. The CDR3 DNA reads TGTGCCAGCAGTTTTAGGTGGAGATCCTACAATGAGCAGTTCTTC. Combining the CDR3 with reference TRBV28 and TRBJ2-1 gives the whole variable domain DVKVTQSSRYLVKRTGEKVFLECVQDMDHENMFWYRQDPGLGLRLIYFSYDVKMKEKGDIPEGYSVSREKKERFSLILESASTNQTSMYLCASSFRWRSYNEQFFGPGTRLTVL.